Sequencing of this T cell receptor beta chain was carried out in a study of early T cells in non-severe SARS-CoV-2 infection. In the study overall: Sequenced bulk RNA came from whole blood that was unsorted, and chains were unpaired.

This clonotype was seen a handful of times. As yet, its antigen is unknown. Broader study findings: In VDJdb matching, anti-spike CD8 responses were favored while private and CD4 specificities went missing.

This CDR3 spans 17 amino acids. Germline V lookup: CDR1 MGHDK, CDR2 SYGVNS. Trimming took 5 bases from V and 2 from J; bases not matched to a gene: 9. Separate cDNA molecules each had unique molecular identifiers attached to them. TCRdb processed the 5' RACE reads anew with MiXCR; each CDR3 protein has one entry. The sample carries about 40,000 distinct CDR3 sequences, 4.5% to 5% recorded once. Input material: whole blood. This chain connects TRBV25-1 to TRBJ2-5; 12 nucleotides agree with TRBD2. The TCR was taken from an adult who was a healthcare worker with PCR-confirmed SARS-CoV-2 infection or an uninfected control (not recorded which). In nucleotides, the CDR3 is TGTGCCAGCAGTTCCAGGACTAGCGGGGACAATCAAGAGACCCAGTACTTC. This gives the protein CASSSRTSGDNQETQYF.